This section outlines one T cell receptor (beta chain) sequence together with its context. The data originate from a study of blood T cell repertoires in COVID-19. Clones were sequenced by immunoSEQ multiplex PCR, and TCRdb holds only the in-frame ones, with some missing. Seen here are 150,000 or so clones, roughly 87% observed once, and the top ten hold under 4.5%. J was trimmed by 3 bases and V by 0 bases; bases with no gene match: 5. This CDR3 comprises 15 residues. Germline CDR1 MNHEY, CDR2 SVGAGI. This TCR was sampled from a woman aged 40-49 years who had been exposed to COVID-19. The sample taken for sequencing was PBMCs or T cells enriched from blood (not recorded which). This chain uses TRBV6-5 with TRBJ2-7, with 7 positions matching TRBD1. In DNA, the CDR3 is TGTGCCAGCAGTTACTCTAGACAGGGTAACTACGAGCAGTACTTC. Protein sequence: CASSYSRQGNYEQYF.